This passage covers 15 T cell receptor beta chains from one sample sequenced in a study of cytotoxic CD8 clonotypes in ibrutinib-treated CLL. TCRdb's table, derived via immunoSEQ multiplex PCR, lists solely in-frame clones and lacks some. In the table there are about 50,000 clones, about 50% of which are singletons. Sequenced material: PBMCs, taken after 24 months of ibrutinib treatment. Source of these receptors: a human donor with chronic lymphocytic leukemia.

CDR3 loop: CASSFRQGSGEKLFF. The CDR3 nucleotides read TGCGCCAGCAGCTTTCGACAGGGATCGGGTGAAAAACTGTTTTTT. The V call is TRBV5-1, the J call TRBJ1-4; 7 positions agree with TRBD1. This CDR3 region has 15 residues. V was pared by 2 bases and J by 7 bases, with 8 bases of the junction left unmatched. From germline, CDR1 is SGHRS and CDR2 YFSETQ. The full variable domain, rest sourced from reference TRBV5-1 and TRBJ1-4, is KAGVTQTPRYLIKTRGQQVTLSCSPISGHRSVSWYQQTPGQGLQFLFEYFSETQRNKGNFPGRFSGRQFSNSRSEMNVSTLELGDSALYLCASSFRQGSGEKLFFGSGTQLSVL.

The chain joins TRBV29-1 to TRBJ1-1, with 8 nucleotides matching TRBD1. From germline, CDR1 is SQVTM and CDR2 ANQGSEA. With V trimmed by 6 bases and J by 3 bases, 9 bases remained unmatched. The CDR3 consists of 14 residues. CDR3 nucleotide sequence: TGCAGCGTCGTTCAGGGGGCTGGGCACACTGAAGCTTTCTTT. This gives the protein CSVVQGAGHTEAFF.

In this sample, this clone turned up many times. The CDR3 region is CASRPPGGPTYNEQFF. CDR3 in DNA: TGTGCCAGCAGGCCACCAGGGGGGCCTACCTACAATGAGCAGTTCTTC. This chain joins TRBV27 and TRBJ2-1, with a possible D match to TRBD1 (7 bases). The CDR3 has 16 residues. Germline V gene sequence: CDR1 MNHEY, CDR2 SMNVEV (reference sequence). V was shortened by 6 bases and J by 2 bases, with 17 bases between the two germline ends.

The chain has TRBV2 and TRBJ1-1; D ambiguous. Germline V gives CDR1 SNHLY, CDR2 FYNNEI. Trimming pared 6 bases from V and 0 bases from J, leaving 8 bases between. The CDR3 is 13 amino acids. The CDR3: CASSLGMNTEAFF. In nucleotides, the CDR3 is TGTGCCAGCAGCCTGGGCATGAACACTGAAGCTTTCTTT.

J is TRBJ1-4 and V is TRBV29-1; D is undetermined. CDR1 is SQVTM and CDR2 is ANQGSEA in the germline V gene. The CDR3 extends over 14 amino acids. V lost 1 base to trimming and J lost 6 bases, with 12 bases between them. The CDR3 loop is CSVEGVDGDEKLFF. In DNA form, the CDR3 reads TGCAGCGTTGAAGGGGTGGACGGAGATGAAAAACTGTTTTTT.

This chain connects TRBV7-6 to TRBJ2-3; 8 positions match TRBD2. Germline V gives CDR1 SGHVS, CDR2 FNYEAQ. This CDR3 comprises 15 residues. Unmatched junction bases numbered 8, after V lost 4 bases and J lost 5 bases. CDR3 in amino acids: CASSSDRGGLDTQYF. CDR3 DNA sequence: TGTGCCAGCAGCTCCGATCGGGGGGGCTTAGATACGCAGTATTTT.

In this sample, this clone turned up a few times. The chain combines TRBV9 with TRBJ1-2; TRBD1 aligns across 8 bases. Trimming took 5 bases from V and 3 from J; bases not matched to a gene: 9. Germline V CDR1 and CDR2: SGDLS, YYNGEE. The CDR3 spans 15 residues. The CDR3 loop reads CASSEGTGSYYGYTF. The CDR3, as DNA: TGTGCCAGCAGTGAAGGGACAGGCTCTTACTATGGCTACACCTTC.

The chain links TRBV6-5 to TRBJ1-4; D is possibly TRBD1 (5 bases). In germline, CDR1 is MNHEY, CDR2 SVGAGI. The CDR3 sequence is 15 residues long. V was shortened by 6 bases and J by 4 bases, with 15 bases between the two germline ends. The CDR3 here is CASSPDQGRNEKLFF. The CDR3 coding sequence is TGTGCCAGCAGCCCCGATCAGGGTCGTAATGAAAAACTGTTTTTT.

The chain carries TRBV7-8 and TRBJ2-7, with 8 bases matching TRBD2. Trimming at V came to 6 bases and at J to 3 bases, leaving 10 bases not matched to a gene. This CDR3 is 15 amino acids long. Per the germline V gene, CDR1 is SGHVS and CDR2 is FQNEAQ. CDR3 nucleotides: TGTGCCAGCAGTCCCGGGGTAGCGGGGATCTACGAGCAGTACTTC. This translates into CASSPGVAGIYEQYF.

The chain couples TRBV27 to TRBJ1-5; 7 nucleotides match TRBD1. The CDR3 has 15 residues. Germline-derived CDR1 and CDR2 are MNHEY and SMNVEV (reference sequence). Trimming removed 6 bases from V and 3 bases from J; junction bases left unmatched: 8. CDR3 coding DNA: TGTGCCAGCAGCGACGGGACAGTACTCAATCAGCCCCAGCATTTT. Its translation: CASSDGTVLNQPQHF.

This chain links TRBV9 with TRBJ1-2; D is undetermined. V was shortened by 3 bases and J by 5 bases, with 11 bases between the two germline ends. The CDR3 runs 13 residues. Germline V gives CDR1 SGDLS, CDR2 YYNGEE. The CDR3 nucleotides read TGTGCCAGCAGCGGGGCCAGGCCTTATGGCTACACCTTC. Translated: CASSGARPYGYTF. Complete variable domain (other parts from reference TRBV9 and TRBJ1-2): DSGVTQTPKHLITATGQRVTLRCSPRSGDLSVYWYQQSLDQGLQFLIQYYNGEERAKGNILERFSAQQFPDLHSELNLSSLELGDSALYFCASSGARPYGYTFGSGTRLTVV.

The rearrangement uses TRBV5-1 and TRBJ2-2, with 8 bases that match TRBD1. V gave up 0 bases and J gave up 7 bases; unmatched junction bases: 8. The CDR3 is 16 residues long. Germline V gene lookup returns CDR1 SGHRS and CDR2 YFSETQ. CDR3 sequence (DNA): TGCGCCAGCAGCTTGGTTCCCGCAGGGGGCGGCGGGGAGCTGTTTTTT. Residues: CASSLVPAGGGGELFF.

The chain links TRBV27 to TRBJ2-7; a possible D gene is TRBD2 (6 bases). This CDR3 has 14 residues. V lost 2 bases and J 2 bases, leaving 10 bases between the germline ends. Germline V CDR1 and CDR2: MNHEY, SMNVEV (reference sequence). DNA for the CDR3: TGTGCCAGCAGTTTACGGGGGTTGACCTACGAGCAGTACTTC. Translated: CASSLRGLTYEQYF.

This clone has a handful of counts. This rearrangement joins TRBV19 to TRBJ2-7, with D perhaps assigned TRBD1 or TRBD2 (5 bases each). The V end was cut by 8 bases, the J end by 2 bases, with 10 bases between. Germline-derived CDR1 and CDR2 are LNHDA and SQIVND (reference sequence). CDR3 length equals 12 residues. CDR3 amino acids: CASQADTYEQYF. The CDR3 DNA reads TGTGCCAGTCAAGCGGACACCTACGAGCAGTACTTC.

The genes are TRBV6-5 and TRBJ2-3; D possibly corresponds to TRBD1 (5 bases). Germline V CDR1 and CDR2: MNHEY, SVGAGI. V was shortened by 5 bases and J by 3 bases, with 9 bases between the two germline ends. This CDR3 spans 13 amino acids. The chain's CDR3 is CASSPPGTDTQYF. CDR3 sequence (DNA): TGTGCCAGCAGTCCCCCAGGGACAGATACGCAGTATTTT.